Described below is a single T cell receptor beta chain sequence and its context. Its specificity is not known. Primers included in the PCR were 60 Vbeta and 13 Jbeta primers. Per the study methods: Later work found 80 million or so unique TCR beta chains, with roughly 11 million shared. This table comes from immunoSEQ multiplex PCR, and its TCRdb copy is limited to in-frame clones, with some not included. The V and J calls and the clone size are those of that table, but D and trimming were determined from the DNA. The table has about 52,000 clones, roughly 53% seen once. This sample was taken from a study of cytomegalovirus exposure and HLA in healthy donors. Study summary: A prior analysis found some 110 million unique TCR beta sequences from 150 million to 200 million T cells. General study findings and limits: Earlier analysis yielded a pattern in which most TCR beta V segments were productive about 90% or about 30% of the time.

CDR3 length: 18 amino acids. The germline gives CDR1 KGHSH, CDR2 LQKENI. Trimming took 6 bases from V and 1 from J, leaving 24 bases between them. Investigators did not record CMV serostatus for this donor. The specimen was PBMCs. The sequence derives from a human donor in good health. This chain links TRBV18 with TRBJ1-1; D not resolved. The CDR3 coding sequence is TGTGCCAGCTCTCTATCCCGGACGGTCACCCGGGGGAACACTGAAGCTTTCTTT. It is translated as CASSLSRTVTRGNTEAFF.